The following is a T cell receptor (beta chain) sequence with its context. Preparation of the TCRbeta library was carried out with unique molecular identifiers. MiXCR, applied by TCRdb to the PCR reads, yields one record per CDR3 protein. The table records approximately 490,000 distinct CDR3 sequences, approximately 12% of them present only once. V lost 3 bases and J 4 bases, leaving 11 bases between the germline ends. The CDR3 is 14 residues long. Germline V CDR1 and CDR2: MRHNA, SNTAGT. This specimen belongs to a study of T-cell reconstitution after alpha-beta-depleted transplantation in children. Sequencing was performed on PBMCs from the stem cell graft donor, taken from the stem cell graft. V gene TRBV6-4 combines with J gene TRBJ2-3; D is perhaps TRBD2 (6 bases). This receptor was identified in a human donor who donated a stem cell graft to a child with combined immunodeficiency. The CDR3 bases are TGTGCCAGCAGTGAAGGCGGGACCGCAGATACGCAGTATTTT. Its protein product is CASSEGGTADTQYF.